The TCR beta chain described here comes from a study of T cells in Graves' hyperthyroidism and ophthalmopathy. With a duration under 2 months, the hyperthyroidism was newly diagnosed in patients aged 18 to 65. Study-wide points: Blood shared most expanded thyroid clonotypes above 0.001.

The trim removed 6 bases at V and 4 bases at J, leaving 12 bases unmatched. Looked up from germline, CDR1 is MNHEY and CDR2 is SVGAGI. This CDR3 is 17 amino acids long. RNA transcripts were the template for amplifying TCR beta CDR3 regions. TCR CDR3 regions were first amplified by RT-PCR with HTBI primers. Using its own MiXCR run on the multiplex PCR reads, TCRdb lists one record per CDR3 protein. Of approximately 480,000 distinct CDR3 sequences listed, around 20% are singletons. This clonotype was detected many times. Its antigen is currently unknown. The chain combines TRBV6-5 with TRBJ1-5; the match to TRBD1 covers 10 bases. The sample comprised blood. The TCR sequence derives from a man between 18 and 35 years old with Graves' hyperthyroidism. The CDR3 here is CASSHLRPGQGNQPQHF. The CDR3 nucleotides read TGTGCCAGCAGCCACTTGAGGCCGGGACAGGGGAATCAGCCCCAGCATTTT.